This TCR beta chain is drawn from a study of human T cells and chemical hapten exposure (dated by TCRdb to about 2021). In terms of the full investigation: For sensitization, 2% DPC in acetone was applied to a 2 cm by 2 cm area of upper inner arm skin. Roughly 30 alopecia patients gave blood for TCR sequencing at one to four time points (pre-sensitization, 2, 6 and 24 weeks). The study tracked peripheral blood TCR repertoire changes in vivo during primary and secondary sensitization to the hapten diphenylcyclopropenone (DPC) in alopecia patients. Libraries were combined into a pool for sequencing, and differences in TCR yield between samples came mainly from small differences in library volumes within the pool. Patch tests used Finn chambers with 0.01% DPC on the upper back, scored after 6 days by International Contact Dermatitis Research Group standards. Throughout the study period of 20 to 25 weeks, patients also received therapeutic DPC doses to the scalp every week. Blood was sampled from patients pre-sensitization (week 0) and at 2, 6 and about 24 weeks after DPC sensitization. Most of the patients in the cohort were female, and the cohort covered alopecia areata with under or over 50% scalp involvement, alopecia totalis and alopecia universalis.

This clonotype was seen many times. No antigen is known for it. No base quality information exists; no much larger clone differs at one position. General findings and caveats noted by the study authors: Compared with pre-sensitization or healthy control sets, expanded TCRs formed significantly more large CDR3 similarity clusters, which is consistent with antigen-driven responses. Patch test score was positively correlated with the number of PT1 expanded TCRs, with significance at thresholds 8, 16 and 32 but not at 4. After repeated subsampling, changes were observed in the strength of the expansion versus patch-test correlation and in the threshold at which the correlation became significant. No change with DPC sensitization was found in the number of TCRs above 1 in 1000 frequency, and no evidence of global repertoire structure alterations was found. All patients had alopecia, a presumed autoimmune disease, so their immune response might differ from that of healthy individuals.

V gives up 4 bases and J gives up 4 bases, and the segment between their germline ends measures 2 bases. Taken from cysteine to phenylalanine, the CDR3 has 11 residues. Only the CDR3 part of the read is kept: 33 bases, read in frame from the first base. The germline V gene provides CDR1 SGHRS and CDR2 YFSETQ. The sample's time point, from its label and the paper: patch test 3, about 24 weeks after DPC sensitization. The treatment or condition label of this sample denotes: therapeutic diphenylcyclopropenone sensitization with weekly scalp DPC. At every patch-test visit, the blood draw took place before the patch test was put on. Patients were eligible if aged 18 to 70, diagnosed with alopecia and judged suitable for DPC therapy, and pregnant patients were excluded. Unfractionated whole blood was collected in Tempus Blood RNA tubes, and total RNA was extracted from that blood. Library generation was performed with RACE. The run used a NextSeq 500. During library preparation, unique molecular identifiers were attached to individual cDNA molecules so that TCRs could be counted in a quantitative, reproducible way. From each blood RNA sample, both TCR alpha and TCR beta chains were sequenced. As for the original processing: A median of about 87,000 TCRs per sample was observed, with a range of roughly 20,000 to 700,000. The Decombinator software suite was used to annotate the V, J and CDR3 of the TCR reads. For the PS versus PT1 abundance plots, all samples were subsampled to the same number of TCRs (28,000). TCRs were defined as expanded if absent before sensitization and observed at least eight times at the 2-week time point. Using fastp trimming at Q25 and MiXCR clonotype assembly, TCRdb reanalyzed the public sequencing data and kept in-frame beta chains. Each entry merges the rows of one CDR3 protein and shows their most common DNA and genes. The V and J calls, along with clone size, are taken from TCRdb and not from the paper's own processing. This sample is represented by 180,000 or so distinct CDR3 sequences; under 25% of them were singletons. The biggest ten clones account for 2% to 2.5% of the sample.

The sequence was obtained from a woman aged 40 to 55 with alopecia areata. Some clones in this sample may be carry-over from other donors' samples. The sequenced sample was whole blood, obtained in connection with sensitization to the hapten diphenylcyclopropenone (DPC). The chain is encoded by TRBV5-1 joined to TRBJ2-2; the D gene assignment is ambiguous. For the CDR3, the sequence is CASSRTGELFF. The DNA reads as follows: TGCGCCAGCAGCCGCACCGGGGAGCTGTTTTTT.